Reported below is one T cell receptor (beta chain). Trimming took 5 bases from V and 5 from J; bases not matched to a gene: 3. The CDR3 runs to 13 residues. Germline V CDR1 and CDR2: LNHNV, YYDKDF (reference sequence). Original processing methods: Reference gene primer amplification yielded estimated nucleated cell counts. Repertoires were generated with immunoSEQ multiplex PCR, while TCRdb's copy carries only in-frame clones and drops some. The DNA was the basis for D and trimming; V, J and clone size are from that table. The profile shows fewer than 300,000 clones, 88% of them singletons. The sample comes from a study of blood T cell repertoires in COVID-19. For the study at large: There were acute and convalescent COVID-19 samples, and they came from the United States, Italy and Spain. T cells, B-cell-depleted T cells, or PBMCs provided the cDNA or gDNA that served as material.

This clonotype was obtained from a man aged 60 to 69 who had recovered from COVID-19. The chain uses TRBV15 and TRBJ1-5, with 7 bases identical to TRBD1. The sequenced sample consisted of peripheral blood. The chain's CDR3 is CATSPTGDQPQHF. In nucleotides, the CDR3 is TGTGCCACCAGCCCAACAGGGGATCAGCCCCAGCATTTT.